The present T cell receptor (beta chain) was sequenced within a study of regulatory T cells in long-lasting Graves disease. The CDR3 spans 16 residues. Germline V gives CDR1 ENHRY, CDR2 SYGVKD. Trimming stripped 4 bases from V and 0 bases from J, with 13 bases between. Building of the TCR beta libraries involved iRepertoire HTBI primers and Arm-PCR of CDR3 regions. A single record per CDR3 protein comes from TCRdb applying MiXCR to the multiplex PCR reads. The sample holds 450,000 to 700,000 distinct CDR3 sequences; roughly 14% are singletons and the top ten take 8.5% to 10%. Sample time point: newly diagnosed GD, antithyroid drugs for less than 3 months. Preparation of the TCR library used RNA extracted from PBMCs. These data also formed part of another study, on T cells in Graves' hyperthyroidism and ophthalmopathy. According to that study: By a 13 V-J model, ophthalmopathy was set apart from stable hyperthyroidism.

The chain combines TRBV10-3 with TRBJ2-1, with a weak D call TRBD2 (7 bases). This specimen consisted of peripheral blood mononuclear cells (PBMCs), obtained at new diagnosis, from a patient treated with antithyroid drugs. This receptor was obtained from a young man with Graves disease. The CDR3 sequence is CAISGGGRGSYNEQFF. For the CDR3, the DNA is TGTGCCATCAGTGGGGGGGGCCGGGGCTCCTACAATGAGCAGTTCTTC.